The clone carrying this T cell receptor beta chain was found a few times. The antigen is not known. This specimen comes from a study of CD8 T cells in ankylosing spondylitis. Study-level findings and limits: Some of the motif variants had earlier been found in reactive arthritis patients' fluid and blood. What seemed typical of ankylosing spondylitis blood was a TCR beta motif built from 8 or 9 highly homologous variants. The study looked at matched synovial fluid samples from ankylosing spondylitis patients. Disease-linked clones were reported to be significantly enriched there.

Library preparation for TCR beta used quantitative 5'-RACE with molecular barcodes. From the 5' RACE reads, TCRdb called clonotypes with MiXCR, one entry per CDR3 protein. The table has around 220,000 distinct CDR3 sequences, about 16% seen once; the top ten hold about 44%. The CDR3 loop spans 14 amino acids. Trimming removed 3 bases from V and 6 bases from J; junction bases left unmatched: 3. Germline V gene lookup returns CDR1 MNHEY and CDR2 SMNVEV (reference sequence). The chain recombines TRBV27 with TRBJ2-1; 9 bases fit TRBD1. This receptor was identified in a male donor with ankylosing spondylitis. Sequenced material: blood, either unsorted or a sorted T cell fraction (not recorded which). The CDR3 here is CASSFGTGLNEQFF. DNA of the CDR3: TGTGCCAGCAGTTTCGGGACAGGGCTCAATGAGCAGTTCTTC.